The text below deals with one T cell receptor (beta chain). Sequencing was performed with immunoSEQ multiplex PCR; in TCRdb, only in-frame clones are kept and a portion is missing. The data show a few hundred thousand clones, about 90% seen once. These data are taken from a study of blood T cell repertoires in COVID-19. Study overall: PBMCs, B-cell-depleted T cells, or T cells provided the cDNA or gDNA that made up the material.

This CDR3 spans 14 amino acids. Germline V CDR1 and CDR2: PRHDT, FYEKMQ (reference sequence). The V and J ends lost 4 bases and 8 bases respectively, with 16 bases between them. Sample: peripheral blood. The chain combines TRBV13 with TRBJ2-3, with a weak D call TRBD2 (5 bases). The TCR originated in a woman in her twenties or thirties with COVID-19, enrolled during active disease. CDR3 in amino acids: CASSYGNLGSTQYF. The CDR3 nucleotides read TGTGCCAGCAGCTATGGGAACTTAGGGAGTACGCAGTATTTT. Combining the CDR3 with reference TRBV13 and TRBJ2-3 gives the whole variable domain AAGVIQSPRHLIKEKRETATLKCYPIPRHDTVYWYQQGPGQDPQFLISFYEKMQSDKGSIPDRFSAQQFSDYHSELNMSSLELGDSALYFCASSYGNLGSTQYFGPGTRLTVL.